The entry below gives a single T cell receptor (beta chain) sequence along with its context. The antigen is undetermined. Compared with germline, one end of the junction differs, possibly owing to a read error. This record comes from a study of cytomegalovirus exposure and HLA in healthy donors. On the study more broadly: There were approximately 400 genotyped donors. Of these, 81% fell in the genetic ancestry cluster associated with self-reported Caucasian donors.

The CDR3 contains 11 residues. Per the germline V gene, CDR1 is MNHNS and CDR2 is SASEGT. General study results and limits: Confirmation in vitro established that a few CMV-associated chains were specific for CMV antigens. Most TCR sequences proved rare, with some public TCRs found in many donors.

The PCR used 60 Vbeta and 13 Jbeta primers. Measured with immunoSEQ multiplex PCR; TCRdb has only the in-frame clones, and not every one. The sample comprises about 160,000 clones, around 77% of which are singletons, and around 1.5% rests with the top ten. The sample was PBMCs. The clonotype comes from a woman in her 30s in good health and CMV-seronegative. J is TRBJ1-1 and V is TRBV6-1; D perhaps matches TRBD1 (5 bases). The CDR3 DNA follows: TGTGCCAGCAGTGAAGCGCGGAGCAGGGCCTTT. Encoded protein: CASSEARSRAF.